The 32 T cell receptor beta chains below all came from one sample that was sequenced in a study of Graves' ophthalmopathy and Graves' hyperthyroidism. TCR beta CDR3 regions were amplified from RNA transcripts. RT-PCR was first run with HTBI primers, then multiplex PCR in a second round. TCRdb re-called the multiplex PCR reads with MiXCR, one entry per CDR3 protein. This sample carries about 1.2 million distinct CDR3 sequences, 36% of them seen once, and the ten largest clones take around 10%. The sample comprised peripheral blood or thyroid tissue (not recorded which). These receptors were obtained from an adult man with Graves' hyperthyroidism.

The V gene is TRBV6-5, the J gene TRBJ2-5; D is unresolved. In germline, CDR1 is MNHEY, CDR2 SVGAGI. V was trimmed by 5 bases and J by 7 bases, leaving 14 bases between them. The CDR3 has 13 residues. The CDR3 nucleotides read TGTGCCAGCAGTGAAGGAAGAATTGGGACCCAGTACTTC. This codes for CASSEGRIGTQYF.

The chain links TRBV7-2 to TRBJ2-5; possible D gene TRBD2, 6 bases. CDR1 is SGHTA, CDR2 FQGNSA, per germline. The CDR3 extends over 14 amino acids. V was clipped by 1 base and J by 5 bases, with 11 bases between them. CDR3 DNA sequence: TGTGCCAGCAGCTTAGAGGTCCGGGGGGAGACCCAGTACTTC. Translating it yields CASSLEVRGETQYF.

About this clonotype: The junction and the germline gene differ at one end; a read error may be behind it. The chain has TRBV7-9 and TRBJ2-5; 9 nucleotides line up with TRBD1. From germline, CDR1 is SEHNR and CDR2 FQNEAQ (reference sequence). CDR3 length: 15 residues. The CDR3 spells CASSFQDRGQETQYF. CDR3 nucleotide sequence: TGCGCCAGCAGCTTCCAGGACAGGGGCCAAGAGACCCAGTACTTC.

This clonotype came up a few times. The chain has TRBV6-5 and TRBJ1-4; 10 nucleotides align to TRBD1. This CDR3 comprises 14 residues. CDR1 and CDR2 (germline): MNHEY, SVGAGI. After removal of 5 bases from V and 8 bases from J, the junction contained 5 bases not matched to a gene. The CDR3 DNA reads TGTGCCAGCAGTGTGGGGACAGGGGCCGAAAAACTGTTTTTT. Its translation is CASSVGTGAEKLFF.

This clonotype was seen many times. The rearrangement uses TRBV5-1 and TRBJ2-5, with 8 bases identical to TRBD2. CDR3 length: 15 residues. The J segment lost 0 bases and the V segment lost 5 bases, leaving 6 bases of the junction unmatched. Germline-derived CDR1 and CDR2 are SGHRS and YFSETQ. This CDR3 reads CASSFGSGNQETQYF. The CDR3 DNA sequence: TGCGCCAGCAGTTTCGGTAGCGGGAACCAAGAGACCCAGTACTTC.

This clonotype was detected only a few times. The chain combines TRBV11-2 with TRBJ1-4, with TRBD1 identical over 12 bases. Per the germline V gene, CDR1 is SGHAT and CDR2 is FQNNGV. The CDR3 totals 19 residues. The V segment lost 1 base and the J segment 5 bases; nucleotides outside the gene matches: 11. The CDR3 nucleotides read TGTGCCAGCAGCTTAGGGGACAGGGGGCCGACATGGAGAAATGAAAAACTGTTTTTT. Translation gives CASSLGDRGPTWRNEKLFF.

Regarding this clonotype: A read error may account for a junction end that differs from germline. The rearrangement joins TRBV15 to TRBJ1-3; D gene uncertain. There are 8 residues in the CDR3. The germline CDR1 and CDR2 sequences are LNHNV and YYDKDF (reference sequence). CDR3 in amino acids: CATRSLGF. DNA for the CDR3: TGTGCCACCCGCAGCTTAGGTTTT.

The CDR3: CAIGAAGKTQYF. DNA for the CDR3: TGTGCCATCGGGGCCGCGGGAAAGACCCAGTACTTC. The chain uses TRBV10-3 and TRBJ2-5, with D tentatively TRBD2 (6 bases). The V gene's germline CDR1 is ENHRY and CDR2 SYGVKD. V was trimmed by 8 bases and J by 6 bases, leaving 13 bases between them. There are 12 residues in the CDR3.

The chain has TRBV5-4 and TRBJ2-5; 9 bases are shared with TRBD1. Germline loops: CDR1 SGHNT, CDR2 YYREEE (reference sequence). The CDR3 covers 16 residues. V dropped 6 bases and J dropped 0; count of bases not matched to a gene: 9. The CDR3 region is CASNPGGQGNQETQYF. The CDR3 nucleotides are TGTGCCAGCAACCCAGGAGGACAGGGGAACCAAGAGACCCAGTACTTC. The full variable domain, its missing parts supplied by reference TRBV5-4 and TRBJ2-5, is ETGVTQSPTHLIKTRGQQVTLRCSSQSGHNTVSWYQQALGQGPQFIFQYYREEENGRGNFPPRFSGLQFPNYSSELNVNALELDDSALYLCASNPGGQGNQETQYFGPGTRLLVL.

CDR3 residues: CASLGTGKNQPQHF. The CDR3 DNA sequence: TGTGCCAGCTTAGGGACAGGAAAGAATCAGCCCCAGCATTTT. The chain links TRBV25-1 to TRBJ1-5; the match to TRBD1 covers 8 bases. This CDR3 is built from 14 residues. The trim removed 8 bases at V and 4 bases at J, leaving 7 bases unmatched. Germline-derived CDR1 and CDR2 are MGHDK and SYGVNS.

This clonotype was picked up a small number of times. The V and J genes are TRBV10-1 and TRBJ2-5, with D hard to call. V lost 0 bases, J lost 7 bases, and 9 bases lay in between. This CDR3 is built from 13 residues. CDR1 and CDR2 (germline): WNHNN, SYGVQD (reference sequence). Written as DNA, the CDR3 is TGCGCCAGCAGTGAGTCGACTTCAGGGACCCAGTACTTC. This codes for CASSESTSGTQYF.

This clonotype showed up many times. The chain uses TRBV2 and TRBJ1-5, with 7 bases that match TRBD1. CDR1 and CDR2 from the germline V gene are SNHLY and FYNNEI. With 7 bases clipped from V and 2 bases from J, the junction kept 11 bases outside the gene matches. The CDR3 is 16 residues long. CDR3 amino acids: CASNSRGGLGNQPQHF. In nucleotides, the CDR3 is TGTGCCAGCAATTCCAGGGGGGGCTTGGGCAATCAGCCCCAGCATTTT.

The chain links TRBV7-9 to TRBJ2-3; D perhaps matches TRBD2 (6 bases). The CDR3 has 13 residues. The V end lost 5 bases, the J end lost 6 bases, and 12 bases lay between the germline ends. Germline V gene lookup returns CDR1 SEHNR and CDR2 FQNEAQ (reference sequence). This chain's CDR3 is CASSSGPTDTQYF. As DNA, the CDR3 is TGTGCCAGCAGCAGCGGGCCAACGGATACGCAGTATTTT.

Notes on this clonotype: Likely a read error: the CDR3 ends without its conserved phenylalanine or tryptophan. The chain couples TRBV3-1 to TRBJ2-2; 7 positions match TRBD1. This CDR3 region has 14 residues. The V segment lost 1 base and the J segment 11 bases; nucleotides outside the gene matches: 7. Germline V gene sequence: CDR1 LGHDT, CDR2 YNNKEL (reference sequence). Written as DNA, the CDR3 is TGTGCCAGCAGCCAAGGACAGGGATTCGGTGAGCTGTTTTCT. Translation gives CASSQGQGFGELFS.

This clonotype was picked up many times. The J gene is TRBJ1-5, the V gene TRBV12-3 or TRBV12-4, with 9 bases identical to TRBD1. Losses at the gene ends were 6 bases for V and 1 base for J; bases not matched to a gene: 1. This CDR3 has 14 amino acids. CDR3: CASRQGASNQPQHF. The DNA for the CDR3 is TGTGCCAGCAGACAGGGGGCCAGCAATCAGCCCCAGCATTTT.

The rearrangement uses TRBV7-9 and TRBJ1-2; no clear D. V lost 1 base, J lost 5 bases, and 17 bases lay in between. CDR1 is SEHNR and CDR2 is FQNEAQ in the germline V gene (reference sequence). The CDR3 has 16 amino acids. CDR3 loop: CASSLEFGQNPYGYTF. DNA of the CDR3: TGTGCCAGCAGCTTAGAATTTGGCCAGAACCCATATGGCTACACCTTC.

This clonotype was detected many times. The gene calls are TRBV7-2 and TRBJ1-1; 10 positions agree with TRBD1. In germline, CDR1 is SGHTA, CDR2 FQGNSA. The CDR3 contains 17 residues. Trimming cost V 5 bases and J 6 bases; bases outside gene matches: 15. CDR3: CASSTRTGGIWMAEAFF. DNA of the CDR3: TGTGCCAGCAGCACCAGGACAGGGGGGATTTGGATGGCTGAAGCTTTCTTT. Full variable domain (rest looked up from reference TRBV7-2 and TRBJ1-1): GAGVSQSPSNKVTEKGKDVELRCDPISGHTALYWYRQSLGQGLEFLIYFQGNSAPDKSGLPSDRFSAERTGGSVSTLTIQRTQQEDSAVYLCASSTRTGGIWMAEAFFGQGTRLTVV.

V gene TRBV19 combines with J gene TRBJ1-1; perhaps TRBD1 as D (5 bases). The germline V gene encodes CDR1 LNHDA and CDR2 SQIVND (reference sequence). The germline V and J ends were trimmed by 7 bases and 0 bases, with 15 bases remaining between them. The CDR3 totals 15 residues. CDR3 coding DNA: TGTGCCAGTAACCCAATACGGGGACTGAACACTGAAGCTTTCTTT. This codes for CASNPIRGLNTEAFF.

The CDR3 here is CASSQDRGLAGDEQYF. CDR3 coding DNA: TGCGCCAGCAGCCAGGACAGGGGGCTAGCGGGAGACGAGCAGTACTTC. V usage is TRBV4-3 and J usage is TRBJ2-7, with D perhaps TRBD1 (11 bases). The germline V and J ends were trimmed by 3 bases and 5 bases, with 20 bases remaining between them. This CDR3 contains 16 residues. Per the germline V gene, CDR1 is LGHNA and CDR2 is YSLEER.

This clonotype was seen ten or more times. The chain has TRBV4-3 and TRBJ1-1; no firm D call. V was pared by 3 bases and J by 0 bases, with 8 bases between. The CDR3 has 14 residues. Germline values: CDR1 LGHNA, CDR2 YSLEER. CDR3 residues: CASSHPGLNTEAFF. As DNA, the CDR3 is TGCGCCAGCAGCCATCCAGGATTGAACACTGAAGCTTTCTTT.

About this clonotype: This may be a read error, as it is one base from a much larger clone. CDR3 region: CASGLNRAANTGELFF. The CDR3 DNA reads as TGTGCCAGCGGCTTAAACAGAGCCGCGAACACCGGGGAGCTGTTTTTT. This chain joins TRBV11-2 and TRBJ2-2; the D is unclear. This CDR3 contains 16 residues. Per germline, CDR1 SGHAT and CDR2 FQNNGV.

The chain recombines TRBV20-1 with TRBJ2-7; tentative D call: TRBD1 (6 bases). Germline lookup yields CDR1 DFQATT and CDR2 SNEGSKA (reference sequence). This CDR3 contains 13 residues. For the CDR3, the DNA is TGCAGCGGATGGACAGCCACCTCCTACGAGCAGTACTTC. Translating it yields CSGWTATSYEQYF.

This clonotype appeared many times. The rearrangement links TRBV20-1 to TRBJ1-1; no firm D call. The CDR3 has 13 residues. Germline V gives CDR1 DFQATT, CDR2 SNEGSKA (reference sequence). V dropped 0 bases and J dropped 6 bases, with 11 bases sitting between them. The CDR3 reads CSARDPRVSEAFF. In DNA, the CDR3 is TGCAGTGCTAGAGATCCTCGAGTTTCTGAAGCTTTCTTT.

V gene TRBV7-9 combines with J gene TRBJ1-2; D perhaps matches TRBD1 (5 bases). Trimming removed 3 bases at V and 8 bases at J, with 13 bases between. Per the germline V gene, CDR1 is SEHNR and CDR2 is FQNEAQ (reference sequence). The CDR3 has 13 amino acids. This chain's CDR3 is CASSFGGTEGYTF. CDR3 sequence (DNA): TGTGCCAGCAGCTTTGGCGGGACGGAGGGCTACACCTTC.

This chain joins TRBV25-1 and TRBJ1-2; a weak D match, TRBD1 (5 bases). V dropped 8 bases and J dropped 7 bases, with 20 bases sitting between them. The CDR3 has 14 residues. Germline CDR1 MGHDK, CDR2 SYGVNS. CDR3 residues: CASSPDALRGGYTF. CDR3 in DNA: TGTGCCAGCTCACCAGACGCCCTAAGGGGTGGCTACACCTTC.

This clonotype was counted only a few times. The CDR3 bases are TGTGCCAGCAGCTACGACAGGGGGCTTGTGAACACCGGGGAGCTGTTTTTT. Its protein is CASSYDRGLVNTGELFF. The chain combines TRBV5-6 with TRBJ2-2; 10 nucleotides match TRBD1. Germline V lookup: CDR1 SGHDT, CDR2 YYEEEE. CDR3 length equals 17 residues. Trimming cost V 3 bases and J 1 base; bases outside gene matches: 6.

The chain combines TRBV7-8 with TRBJ1-1; TRBD1 aligns across 7 bases. Per germline, CDR1 SGHVS and CDR2 FQNEAQ. This CDR3 is 13 amino acids long. V lost 4 bases and J lost 3; bases outside the gene matches: 2. The CDR3 DNA reads as TGTGCCAGCAGCTCGGGACAGCACACTGAAGCTTTCTTT. This translates into CASSSGQHTEAFF.

This clonotype was found a few times. This sequence joins TRBV28 and TRBJ2-2, with D tentatively TRBD1 or TRBD2 (5 bases each). The CDR3 is 13 amino acids. V lost 9 bases and J lost 1, with 9 bases in between. Germline loops: CDR1 MDHEN, CDR2 SYDVKM. The CDR3 DNA reads as TGTGCCAGTGAGGGGAGGAACACCGGGGAGCTGTTTTTT. It yields the protein CASEGRNTGELFF.

The chain recombines TRBV4-1 with TRBJ1-1; D unresolved. The CDR3 is 14 residues long. V dropped 3 bases and J dropped 10 bases, with 18 bases sitting between them. Germline V lookup: CDR1 MGHRA, CDR2 YSYEKL. DNA of the CDR3: TGCGCCAGCAGCCAGCCACTGCGCGGACGCCGAGCTTTCTTT. It codes for CASSQPLRGRRAFF.

Details on this clonotype: Being one base from a much bigger clone, this may be a read error. The rearrangement links TRBV7-2 to TRBJ2-7; 7 bases map to TRBD2. The germline gives CDR1 SGHTA, CDR2 FQGNSA. The CDR3 runs to 16 residues. The CDR3 nucleotides are TGTGCCGGCAGCCAGTGGGGGGACTACATAGCCTACGAGCAGTACTTC. It yields the protein CAGSQWGDYIAYEQYF.

The sample holds many counts of this clonotype. The CDR3 nucleotides read TGCAGCGTTGCGGGCCGGGACAGGGTACCCACTGAAGCTTTCTTT. This codes for CSVAGRDRVPTEAFF. The V and J genes are TRBV29-1 and TRBJ1-1; 9 nucleotides match TRBD1. CDR1 is SQVTM, CDR2 ANQGSEA, per germline. The CDR3 consists of 15 residues. V shed 4 bases and J 4 bases; nucleotides not matched to a gene: 10.

The chain uses TRBV18 and TRBJ1-6; D is undetermined. V lost 2 bases, J lost 6 bases, and 8 bases lay in between. There are 14 residues in the CDR3. Germline V gene lookup returns CDR1 KGHSH and CDR2 LQKENI. In DNA, the CDR3 is TGTGCCAGCTCACCAGGGTATGGTAATTCACCCCTCCACTTT. Residues: CASSPGYGNSPLHF.